The present entry profiles one TCR beta chain with its context. Its target is not known. The data originate from a study of T cell repertoires in ileal Crohn's disease. Study-level findings and limits: Mucosal expansions were suggested to be mainly CD8 T cells.

Germline V lookup: CDR1 SQVTM, CDR2 ANQGSEA. This CDR3 spans 12 amino acids. V was clipped by 7 bases and J by 5 bases; unmatched bases: 7. Generated by immunoSEQ multiplex PCR, the TCRdb table keeps only in-frame clones and is missing some. The table shows approximately 15,000 clones, with about 85% occurring only once. Eligibility required adulthood, ileal or ileocolonic Crohn's disease and indicated ileocolonic resection. The gene calls are TRBV29-1 and TRBJ2-5; 7 bases map to TRBD2. The sample was ileal tissue. The TCR sequence derives from an adult with Crohn's disease. CDR3 loop: CSGGGTQETQYF. The CDR3 nucleotides are TGCAGCGGGGGGGGTACCCAGGAGACCCAGTACTTC.